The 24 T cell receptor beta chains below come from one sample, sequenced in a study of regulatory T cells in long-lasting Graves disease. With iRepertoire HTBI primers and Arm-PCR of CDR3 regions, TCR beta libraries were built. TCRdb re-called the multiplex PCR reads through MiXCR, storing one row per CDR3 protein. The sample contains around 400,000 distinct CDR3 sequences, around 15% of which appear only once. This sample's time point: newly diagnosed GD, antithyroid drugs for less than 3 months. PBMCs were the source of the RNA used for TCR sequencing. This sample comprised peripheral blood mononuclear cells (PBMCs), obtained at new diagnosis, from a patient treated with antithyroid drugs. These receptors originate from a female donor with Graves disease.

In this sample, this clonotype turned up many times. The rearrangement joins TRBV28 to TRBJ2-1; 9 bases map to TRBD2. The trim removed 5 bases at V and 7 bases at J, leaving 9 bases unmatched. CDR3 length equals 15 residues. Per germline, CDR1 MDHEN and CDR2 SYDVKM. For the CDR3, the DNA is TGTGCCAGCAGTACCTTAGCGGGAGTGGTGAATGAGCAGTTCTTC. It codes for CASSTLAGVVNEQFF.

In DNA form, the CDR3 reads TGTGCCAGCACCCCACGAGGGCCCCTCTCCTACAATGAGCAGTTCTTC. It specifies CASTPRGPLSYNEQFF. V and J are TRBV6-2 or TRBV6-3 and TRBJ2-1; TRBD2 is a possible D gene (5 bases). The V gene lost 7 bases and the J gene lost 0 bases, with 16 bases spanning the gap. Germline-derived CDR1 and CDR2 are MNHEY and SVGEGT. The CDR3 is 16 residues long.

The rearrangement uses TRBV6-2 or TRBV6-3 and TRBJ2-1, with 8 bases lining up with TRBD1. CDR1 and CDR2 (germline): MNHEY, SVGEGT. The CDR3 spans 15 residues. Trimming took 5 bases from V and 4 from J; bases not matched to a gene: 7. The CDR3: CASSRTGLMYNEQFF. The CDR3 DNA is TGTGCCAGCAGTAGGACAGGGCTAATGTACAATGAGCAGTTCTTC.

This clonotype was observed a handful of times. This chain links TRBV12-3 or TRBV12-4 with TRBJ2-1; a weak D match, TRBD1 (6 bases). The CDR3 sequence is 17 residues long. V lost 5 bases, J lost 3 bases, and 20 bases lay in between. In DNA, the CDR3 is TGTGCCAGCAGTATCTCTAGGGGGATATTTTACTACAATGAGCAGTTCTTC. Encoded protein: CASSISRGIFYYNEQFF.

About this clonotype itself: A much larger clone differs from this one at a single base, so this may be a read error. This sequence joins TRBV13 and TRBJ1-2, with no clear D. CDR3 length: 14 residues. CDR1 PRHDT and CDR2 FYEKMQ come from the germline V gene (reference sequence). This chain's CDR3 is CASNLDPGLYGYTF. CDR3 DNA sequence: TGTGCCAGCAACTTAGACCCAGGCTTATATGGCTACACCTTC.

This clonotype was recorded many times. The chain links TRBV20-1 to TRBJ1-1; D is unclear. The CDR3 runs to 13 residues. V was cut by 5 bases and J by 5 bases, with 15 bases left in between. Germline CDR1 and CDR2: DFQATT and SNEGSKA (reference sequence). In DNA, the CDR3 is TGCAGTGCTCCGCTTGTTGCGGGGACTGAAGCTTTCTTT. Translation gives CSAPLVAGTEAFF.

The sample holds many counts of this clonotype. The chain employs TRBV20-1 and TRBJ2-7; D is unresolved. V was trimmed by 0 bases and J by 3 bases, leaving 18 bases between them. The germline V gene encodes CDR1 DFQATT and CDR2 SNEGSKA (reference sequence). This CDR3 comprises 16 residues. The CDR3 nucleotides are TGCAGTGCTAGAGACTACCGGGTGACCCGGAACTACGAGCAGTACTTC. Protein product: CSARDYRVTRNYEQYF.

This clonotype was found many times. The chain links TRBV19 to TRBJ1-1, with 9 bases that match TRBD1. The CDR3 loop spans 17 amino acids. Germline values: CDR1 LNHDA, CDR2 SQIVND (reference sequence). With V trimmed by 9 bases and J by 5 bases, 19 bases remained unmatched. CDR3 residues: CARRVPGTGKVRTEAFF. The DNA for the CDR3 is TGTGCCAGGAGAGTTCCCGGGACAGGGAAAGTTAGGACTGAAGCTTTCTTT.

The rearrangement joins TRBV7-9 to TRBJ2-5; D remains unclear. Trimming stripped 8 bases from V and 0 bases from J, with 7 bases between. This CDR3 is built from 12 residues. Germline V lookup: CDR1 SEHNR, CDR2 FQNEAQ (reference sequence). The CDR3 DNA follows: TGTGCCAGCGCGGCGCACCAAGAGACCCAGTACTTC. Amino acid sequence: CASAAHQETQYF. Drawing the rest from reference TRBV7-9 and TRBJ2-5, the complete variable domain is DTGVSQNPRHKITKRGQNVTFRCDPISEHNRLYWYRQTLGQGPEFLTYFQNEAQLEKSRLLSDRFSAERPKGSFSTLEIQRTEQGDSAMYLCASAAHQETQYFGPGTRLLVL.

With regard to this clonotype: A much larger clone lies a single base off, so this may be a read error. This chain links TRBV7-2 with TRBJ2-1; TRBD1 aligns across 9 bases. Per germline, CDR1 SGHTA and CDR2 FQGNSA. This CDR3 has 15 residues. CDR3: CACSLRTGERNEQFF. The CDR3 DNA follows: TGTGCCTGCAGCTTACGGACAGGGGAGAGGAATGAGCAGTTCTTC.

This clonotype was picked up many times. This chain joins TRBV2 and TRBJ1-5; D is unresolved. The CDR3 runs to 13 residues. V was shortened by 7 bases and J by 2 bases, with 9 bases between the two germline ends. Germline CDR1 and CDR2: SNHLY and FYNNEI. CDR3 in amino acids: CASNFEGNQPQHF. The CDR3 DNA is TGTGCCAGCAATTTTGAAGGCAATCAGCCCCAGCATTTT.

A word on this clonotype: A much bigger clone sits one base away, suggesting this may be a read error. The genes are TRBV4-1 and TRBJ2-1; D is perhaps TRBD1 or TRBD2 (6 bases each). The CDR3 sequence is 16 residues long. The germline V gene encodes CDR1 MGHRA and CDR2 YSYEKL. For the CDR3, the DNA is TGCGCCAGCAGCCAAGATCCGGGGGCGCCGCGAAATGAGCGGTTCTTC. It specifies CASSQDPGAPRNERFF.

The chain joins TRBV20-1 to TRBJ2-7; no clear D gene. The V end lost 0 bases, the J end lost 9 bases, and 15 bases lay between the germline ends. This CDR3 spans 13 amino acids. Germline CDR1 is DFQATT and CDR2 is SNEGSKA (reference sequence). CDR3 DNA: TGCAGTGCTAGAGACAACCTCAAGGTTGGGCAGTACTTC. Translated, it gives CSARDNLKVGQYF.

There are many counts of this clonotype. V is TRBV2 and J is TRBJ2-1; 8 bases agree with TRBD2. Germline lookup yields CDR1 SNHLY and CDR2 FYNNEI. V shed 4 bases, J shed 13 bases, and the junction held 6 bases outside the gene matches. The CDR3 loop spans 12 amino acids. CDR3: CASSGTSGFQFF. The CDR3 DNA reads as TGTGCCAGCAGTGGCACTAGCGGCTTTCAGTTCTTC.

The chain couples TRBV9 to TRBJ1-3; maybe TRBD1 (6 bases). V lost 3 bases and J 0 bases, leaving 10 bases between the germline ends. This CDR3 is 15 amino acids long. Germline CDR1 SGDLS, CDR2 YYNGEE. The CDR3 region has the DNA TGTGCCAGCAGCGCAGAGACAGGCTCTGGAAACACCATATATTTT. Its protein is CASSAETGSGNTIYF.

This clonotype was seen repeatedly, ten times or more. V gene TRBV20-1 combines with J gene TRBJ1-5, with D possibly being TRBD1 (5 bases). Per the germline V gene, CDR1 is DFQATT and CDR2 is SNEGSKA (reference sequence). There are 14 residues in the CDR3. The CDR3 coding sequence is TGCAGCGCACGGGCCGGGGGAAGGAATCAGCCCCAGCATTTT. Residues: CSARAGGRNQPQHF.

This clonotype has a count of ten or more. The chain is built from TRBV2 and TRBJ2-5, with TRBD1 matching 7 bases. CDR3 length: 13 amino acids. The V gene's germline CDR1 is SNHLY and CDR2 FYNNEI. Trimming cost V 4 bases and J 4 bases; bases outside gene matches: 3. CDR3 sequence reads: CASSADRRETQYF. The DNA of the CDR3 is TGTGCCAGCAGTGCGGACAGGAGAGAGACCCAGTACTTC.

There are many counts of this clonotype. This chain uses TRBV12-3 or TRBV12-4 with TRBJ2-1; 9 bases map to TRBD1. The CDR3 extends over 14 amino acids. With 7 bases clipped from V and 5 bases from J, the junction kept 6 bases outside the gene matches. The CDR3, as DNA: TGTGCCAGCATCCGGGGACAGGGCCACAATGAGCAGTTCTTC. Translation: CASIRGQGHNEQFF.

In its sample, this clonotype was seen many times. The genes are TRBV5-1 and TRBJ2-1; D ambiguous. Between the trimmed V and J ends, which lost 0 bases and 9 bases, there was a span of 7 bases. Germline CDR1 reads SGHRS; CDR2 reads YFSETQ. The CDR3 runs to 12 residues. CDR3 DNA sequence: TGCGCCAGCAGCTTGGCCAACCGTGAGCAGTTCTTC. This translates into CASSLANREQFF.

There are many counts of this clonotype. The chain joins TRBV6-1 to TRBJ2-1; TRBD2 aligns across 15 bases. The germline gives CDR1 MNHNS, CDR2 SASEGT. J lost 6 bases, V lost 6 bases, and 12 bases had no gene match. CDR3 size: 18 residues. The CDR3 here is CASRDPGTSGRSPNEQFF. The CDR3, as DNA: TGTGCCAGCAGAGACCCCGGGACTAGCGGGAGGTCACCCAATGAGCAGTTCTTC.

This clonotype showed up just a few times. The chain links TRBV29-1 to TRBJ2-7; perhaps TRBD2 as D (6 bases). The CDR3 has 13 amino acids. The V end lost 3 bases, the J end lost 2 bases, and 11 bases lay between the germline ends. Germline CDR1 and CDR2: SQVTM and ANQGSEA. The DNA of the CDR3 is TGCAGCGTTGAGGTTAGCGGACCCTACGAGCAGTACTTC. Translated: CSVEVSGPYEQYF.

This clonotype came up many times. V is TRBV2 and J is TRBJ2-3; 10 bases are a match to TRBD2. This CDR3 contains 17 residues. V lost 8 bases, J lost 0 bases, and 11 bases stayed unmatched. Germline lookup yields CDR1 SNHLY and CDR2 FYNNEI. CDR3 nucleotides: TGTGCCAGCGCCTACTTCTCACTAGCGGGGAGCACAGATACGCAGTATTTT. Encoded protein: CASAYFSLAGSTDTQYF.

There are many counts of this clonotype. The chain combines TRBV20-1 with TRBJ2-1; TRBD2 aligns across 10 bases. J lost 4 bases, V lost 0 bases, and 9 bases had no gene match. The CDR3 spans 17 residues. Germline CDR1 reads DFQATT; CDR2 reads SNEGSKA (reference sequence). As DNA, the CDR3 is TGCAGTGCTAGAGACCGCTTAAGGACTAGCGGTTACAATGAGCAGTTCTTC. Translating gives CSARDRLRTSGYNEQFF.

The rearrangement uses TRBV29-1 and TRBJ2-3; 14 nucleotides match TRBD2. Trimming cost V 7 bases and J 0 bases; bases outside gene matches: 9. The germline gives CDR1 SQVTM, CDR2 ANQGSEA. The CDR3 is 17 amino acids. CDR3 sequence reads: CSAPPGLAGDSTDTQYF. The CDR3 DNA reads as TGCAGCGCTCCCCCGGGACTAGCGGGAGATAGCACAGATACGCAGTATTTT.